The 25 T cell receptor beta chains in this list originate from one sample, sequenced in a study of blood T cells in healthy people across ages. A sample-barcoded 5' primer and a J-beta primer mix were used in a second PCR of about 7 to 12 cycles. TCRdb recomputed calls from the 5' RACE reads with MiXCR, one row per CDR3 protein. In the table there are roughly 700,000 distinct CDR3 sequences, about 32% of which are singletons. Sequencing was performed on blood. The origin of the receptors is a woman over 75 in good health.

Turning to this clonotype: It may be a read error: a sequence one base away is much more abundant. The chain links TRBV7-2 to TRBJ2-2; no clear D. Trimming took 0 bases from V and 4 from J, leaving 15 bases between them. Looked up from germline, CDR1 is SGHTA and CDR2 is FQGNSA. The CDR3 consists of 17 residues. CDR3 bases: TGTGCCAGCAGCTTAGCCATGGGGTTTCAAAGCACCGGGGAGCTGTTTTTT. Encoded protein: CASSLAMGFQSTGELFF.

V and J are TRBV29-1 and TRBJ1-4; D unresolved. Germline V lookup: CDR1 SQVTM, CDR2 ANQGSEA. The CDR3 extends over 11 amino acids. V lost 1 base to trimming and J lost 8 bases, with 5 bases between them. The CDR3 DNA reads as TGCAGCGTTGAAGGGCAGGAAAAACTGTTTTTT. It yields the protein CSVEGQEKLFF.

Remarks on this clonotype: A clone one base away is much larger, so this may be a read error. The chain carries TRBV5-1 and TRBJ2-5; D is perhaps TRBD2 (5 bases). Gene TRBJ2-7 matches the end of the DNA better, so the J call may be wrong. Germline loops: CDR1 SGHRS, CDR2 YFSETQ. The CDR3 totals 13 residues. CDR3 sequence reads: CASSGGLCYEQYF. CDR3 nucleotides: TGCGCCAGCAGCGGAGGACTGTGCTACGAGCAGTACTTC.

This clonotype was counted many times. This chain links TRBV20-1 with TRBJ2-1; 11 bases map to TRBD2. This CDR3 contains 14 residues. The germline V gene encodes CDR1 DFQATT and CDR2 SNEGSKA (reference sequence). V trimming: 4 bases; J trimming: 6 bases; junction bases outside the gene matches: 5. CDR3 in DNA: TGCAGTGCTACTAGCGGGGGGTACACCAATGAGCAGTTCTTC. As protein: CSATSGGYTNEQFF.

At least ten counts were recorded for this clonotype. The genes are TRBV6-6 and TRBJ2-5; D tentatively fits TRBD1 or TRBD2 (5 bases each). Trimming removed 5 bases at V and 2 bases at J, with 15 bases between. Per the germline V gene, CDR1 is MNHNY and CDR2 is SVGAGI (reference sequence). The CDR3 runs 15 residues. The CDR3 region is CASSAGVGVQETQYF. The DNA of the CDR3 is TGTGCCAGCAGTGCGGGTGTGGGGGTACAAGAGACCCAGTACTTC.

This clonotype was counted many times. The V gene is TRBV5-4, the J gene TRBJ2-7; D gene uncertain. This CDR3 is built from 13 residues. Germline CDR1 and CDR2: SGHNT and YYREEE (reference sequence). V was trimmed by 4 bases and J by 4 bases, leaving 12 bases between them. Here the CDR3 DNA reads TGTGCCAGCAGCCCAACGACTGGTTACGAGCAGTACTTC. Protein sequence: CASSPTTGYEQYF. The full variable domain, its missing parts supplied by reference TRBV5-4 and TRBJ2-7, is ETGVTQSPTHLIKTRGQQVTLRCSSQSGHNTVSWYQQALGQGPQFIFQYYREEENGRGNFPPRFSGLQFPNYSSELNVNALELDDSALYLCASSPTTGYEQYFGPGTRLTVT.

This clonotype was found once. V usage is TRBV7-2 and J usage is TRBJ1-2; 7 bases agree with TRBD1. This CDR3 is built from 15 residues. Germline V gives CDR1 SGHTA, CDR2 FQGNSA. V shed 4 bases and J 7 bases; nucleotides not matched to a gene: 12. The CDR3 sequence is CASSSTGIVVGGYTF. Here the CDR3 DNA reads TGTGCCAGCAGCTCGACAGGGATAGTAGTCGGTGGCTACACCTTC.

This clonotype was counted a few times. The chain employs TRBV19 and TRBJ2-3, with D possibly matching TRBD1 (7 bases). The CDR3 extends over 17 amino acids. V was cut by 1 base and J by 0 bases, with 14 bases left in between. The germline gives CDR1 LNHDA, CDR2 SQIVND (reference sequence). The CDR3 nucleotides are TGTGCCAGTAGTATAGCCCCTCCAGGGGGGAGCACAGATACGCAGTATTTT. It codes for CASSIAPPGGSTDTQYF.

Ten or more counts support this clonotype. V and J are TRBV12-3 or TRBV12-4 and TRBJ1-2, with 8 positions matching TRBD1. The CDR3 is 13 residues long. V shed 4 bases and J 4 bases; nucleotides not matched to a gene: 2. The CDR3 region is CASSWDRTYGYTF. The DNA for the CDR3 is TGTGCCAGCAGTTGGGACAGGACCTATGGCTACACCTTC.

The table lists this clonotype with many counts. This chain connects TRBV20-1 to TRBJ1-2; a possible D gene is TRBD1 (5 bases). This CDR3 has 12 amino acids. V gave up 6 bases and J gave up 4 bases, with 12 bases separating them. Germline CDR1 and CDR2: DFQATT and SNEGSKA (reference sequence). The CDR3 loop reads CSAPDKAYGYTF. The CDR3 coding sequence is TGCAGTGCCCCGGACAAGGCCTATGGCTACACCTTC.

The chain recombines TRBV18 with TRBJ2-7; 7 bases align to TRBD1. The germline V gene encodes CDR1 KGHSH and CDR2 LQKENI. The V gene end was trimmed by 2 bases and the J gene end by 0 bases; junction bases not matched to a gene: 4. The CDR3 is 15 amino acids. The CDR3 protein is CASSPRGRPSYEQYF. CDR3 nucleotides: TGTGCCAGCTCACCAAGGGGGCGCCCCTCCTACGAGCAGTACTTC.

V is TRBV27 and J is TRBJ1-1; maybe TRBD1 (5 bases). Trimming removed 6 bases from V and 1 base from J, with 12 bases in between. The CDR3 has 14 amino acids. From germline, CDR1 is MNHEY and CDR2 SMNVEV (reference sequence). The CDR3 nucleotides are TGTGCCAGCAGGATTACAGGTGGGAACACTGAAGCTTTCTTT. Amino acids: CASRITGGNTEAFF.

This clonotype was counted only a few times. This chain uses TRBV12-3 or TRBV12-4 with TRBJ1-1, with a weak D call TRBD1 (5 bases). CDR3 length equals 11 residues. The germline V and J ends were trimmed by 5 bases and 7 bases, with 8 bases remaining between them. The CDR3 DNA reads as TGTGCCAGCAGTACGACAGTTGAAGCTTTCTTT. Its protein product is CASSTTVEAFF.

This clonotype has a handful of counts. The J gene is TRBJ1-1, the V gene TRBV20-1; D not certain. Trimming cost V 6 bases and J 0 bases, with 14 bases left between them. CDR3 length: 14 amino acids. Germline loops: CDR1 DFQATT, CDR2 SNEGSKA (reference sequence). CDR3 DNA: TGCAGTGCCCAATCGGGGATACTGAACACTGAAGCTTTCTTT. Translating gives CSAQSGILNTEAFF.

This clonotype was seen at least ten times. This chain uses TRBV12-3 or TRBV12-4 with TRBJ2-1, with D hard to call. The CDR3 covers 13 residues. V lost 6 bases and J 0 bases, leaving 6 bases between the germline ends. CDR3 protein: CASSSRSYNEQFF. The CDR3 DNA reads TGTGCCAGCAGCTCCCGCTCCTACAATGAGCAGTTCTTC.

The chain employs TRBV29-1 and TRBJ1-2; 8 bases match TRBD1. There are 12 residues in the CDR3. Germline V gene lookup returns CDR1 SQVTM and CDR2 ANQGSEA. V lost 7 bases to trimming and J lost 5 bases; unmatched junction nucleotides: 6. The CDR3 loop is CSAEGDRYGYTF. The CDR3 region has the DNA TGCAGCGCCGAGGGGGACAGGTATGGCTACACCTTC.

This clonotype came up many times. Here the CDR3 DNA reads TGTGCCAGCAGCCACTGGGACAGGGACGACGAGCAGTACTTC. Amino acid sequence: CASSHWDRDDEQYF. The chain couples TRBV14 to TRBJ2-7, with 9 bases aligning to TRBD1. The CDR3 totals 14 residues. With 3 bases clipped from V and 5 bases from J, the junction kept 5 bases outside the gene matches. Looked up from germline, CDR1 is SGHDN and CDR2 is FVKESK.

In regard to this clonotype: A much larger clone lies one base from this, so it may be a read error. The chain is built from TRBV5-1 and TRBJ1-1; D is perhaps TRBD1 (6 bases). Germline CDR1 SGHRS, CDR2 YFSETQ. Trimming left V 4 bases short and J 4 bases short, with 17 bases between. The CDR3 sequence is 15 residues long. Here the CDR3 DNA reads TGCGCCAGCAGCGTGTCGGGGGCGCTGGGCACTGAAGCTTTCTTT. Amino acids: CASSVSGALGTEAFF.

The V and J genes are TRBV2 and TRBJ1-1; D possibly corresponds to TRBD1 (6 bases). The CDR3 contains 15 residues. CDR1 and CDR2 (germline): SNHLY, FYNNEI. V was pared by 1 base and J by 4 bases, with 13 bases between. The CDR3 region is CASSEDPGVTTEAFF. The CDR3 DNA reads as TGTGCCAGCAGTGAAGATCCAGGGGTAACCACTGAAGCTTTCTTT.

This rearrangement joins TRBV19 to TRBJ2-1; possibly TRBD1 for D (6 bases). V dropped 6 bases and J dropped 0 bases, with 24 bases sitting between them. The CDR3 sequence is 19 residues long. CDR1 and CDR2 from the germline V gene are LNHDA and SQIVND (reference sequence). CDR3 sequence: CASRRSGRTVVSSYNEQFF. The CDR3 nucleotides read TGTGCCAGTAGGAGGAGCGGCAGGACAGTGGTAAGCTCCTACAATGAGCAGTTCTTC.

The chain couples TRBV27 to TRBJ1-1; TRBD1 is a possible D gene (5 bases). The length of the CDR3 is 12 residues. Trimming took 5 bases from V and 10 from J, leaving 14 bases between them. The germline V gene encodes CDR1 MNHEY and CDR2 SMNVEV (reference sequence). For the CDR3, the DNA is TGTGCCAGCAGTACTCGGGACGGGCGAGCTTTCTTT. Its protein is CASSTRDGRAFF.

This clonotype was picked up many times. The J gene is TRBJ2-2, the V gene TRBV4-2; 9 nucleotides line up with TRBD1. Unmatched junction bases numbered 7, after V lost 3 bases and J lost 5 bases. The CDR3 extends over 16 amino acids. From germline, CDR1 is LGHNA and CDR2 YNFKEQ. In DNA, the CDR3 is TGTGCCAGCAGCCAGGGGGACAGGGACTTTACCGGGGAGCTGTTTTTT. Its translation: CASSQGDRDFTGELFF.

This clonotype was found many times. V and J are TRBV30 and TRBJ1-1; D unresolved. The CDR3 loop spans 11 amino acids. The V end lost 3 bases, the J end lost 1 base, and 3 bases lay between the germline ends. The V gene's germline CDR1 is GTSNPN and CDR2 SVGIG (reference sequence). The CDR3 sequence is CAWRGNTEAFF. The CDR3 bases are TGTGCCTGGAGAGGGAACACTGAAGCTTTCTTT.

The chain joins TRBV6-5 to TRBJ2-1; tentative D call: TRBD1 (5 bases). Germline CDR1 and CDR2: MNHEY and SVGAGI. Trimming cost V 7 bases and J 2 bases, with 9 bases left between them. CDR3 size: 13 residues. The chain's CDR3 is CASTTTAYNEQFF. The CDR3 nucleotides read TGTGCCAGCACCACGACAGCCTACAATGAGCAGTTCTTC.

The chain has TRBV7-3 and TRBJ1-2; D call uncertain. The CDR3 has 15 amino acids. V dropped 5 bases and J dropped 0 bases, with 13 bases sitting between them. Germline V CDR1 and CDR2: SGHTA, FQGTGA. DNA for the CDR3: TGTGCCAGCAGCCTCACTCGAACGACTAACTATGGCTACACCTTC. As protein: CASSLTRTTNYGYTF.